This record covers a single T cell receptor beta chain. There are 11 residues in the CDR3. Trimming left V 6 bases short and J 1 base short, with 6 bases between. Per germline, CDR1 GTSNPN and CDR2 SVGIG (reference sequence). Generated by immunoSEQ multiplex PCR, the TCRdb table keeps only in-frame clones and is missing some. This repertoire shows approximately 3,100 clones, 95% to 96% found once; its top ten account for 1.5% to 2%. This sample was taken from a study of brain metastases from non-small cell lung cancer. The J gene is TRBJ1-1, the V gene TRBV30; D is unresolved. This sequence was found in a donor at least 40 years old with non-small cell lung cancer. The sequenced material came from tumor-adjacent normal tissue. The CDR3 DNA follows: TGTGCCTGCGAGAGGAACACTGAAGCTTTCTTT. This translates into CACERNTEAFF.